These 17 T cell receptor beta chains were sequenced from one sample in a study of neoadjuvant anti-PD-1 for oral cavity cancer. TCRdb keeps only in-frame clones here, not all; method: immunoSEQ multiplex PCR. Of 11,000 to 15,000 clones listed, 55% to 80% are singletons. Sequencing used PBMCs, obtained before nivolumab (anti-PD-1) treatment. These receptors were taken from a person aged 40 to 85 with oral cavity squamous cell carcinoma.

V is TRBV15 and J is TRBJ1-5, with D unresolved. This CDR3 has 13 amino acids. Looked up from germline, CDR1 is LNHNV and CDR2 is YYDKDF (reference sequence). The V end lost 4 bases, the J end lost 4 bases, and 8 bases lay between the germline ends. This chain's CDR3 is CATSMEGNQPQHF. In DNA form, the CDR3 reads TGTGCCACCAGCATGGAAGGTAATCAGCCCCAGCATTTT.

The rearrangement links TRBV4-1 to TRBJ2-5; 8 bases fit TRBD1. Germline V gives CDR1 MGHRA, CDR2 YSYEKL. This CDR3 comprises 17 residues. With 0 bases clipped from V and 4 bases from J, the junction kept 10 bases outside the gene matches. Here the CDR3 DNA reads TGCGCCAGCAGCCAAGATCGCCAGGGGGCTCAAGGAGAGACCCAGTACTTC. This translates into CASSQDRQGAQGETQYF.

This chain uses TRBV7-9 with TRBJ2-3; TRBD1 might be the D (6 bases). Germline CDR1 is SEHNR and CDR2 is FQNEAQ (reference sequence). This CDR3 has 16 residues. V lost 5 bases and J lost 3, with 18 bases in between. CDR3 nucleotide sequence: TGTGCCAGCAGCCTCGGGACACTGGCTGGGACAGATACGCAGTATTTT. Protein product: CASSLGTLAGTDTQYF.

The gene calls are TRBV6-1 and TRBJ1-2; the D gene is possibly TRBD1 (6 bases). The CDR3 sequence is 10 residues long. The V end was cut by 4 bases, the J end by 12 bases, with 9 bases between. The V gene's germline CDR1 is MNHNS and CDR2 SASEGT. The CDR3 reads CASSVQGHTF. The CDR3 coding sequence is TGTGCCAGCAGTGTACAGGGCCACACCTTC.

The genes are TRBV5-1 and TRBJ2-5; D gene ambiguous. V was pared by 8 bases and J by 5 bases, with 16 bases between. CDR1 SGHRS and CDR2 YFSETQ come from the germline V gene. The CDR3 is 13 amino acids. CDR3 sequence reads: CASTFGPRETQYF. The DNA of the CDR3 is TGCGCCAGTACCTTCGGCCCAAGGGAGACCCAGTACTTC. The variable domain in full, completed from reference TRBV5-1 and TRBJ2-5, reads KAGVTQTPRYLIKTRGQQVTLSCSPISGHRSVSWYQQTPGQGLQFLFEYFSETQRNKGNFPGRFSGRQFSNSRSEMNVSTLELGDSALYLCASTFGPRETQYFGPGTRLLVL.

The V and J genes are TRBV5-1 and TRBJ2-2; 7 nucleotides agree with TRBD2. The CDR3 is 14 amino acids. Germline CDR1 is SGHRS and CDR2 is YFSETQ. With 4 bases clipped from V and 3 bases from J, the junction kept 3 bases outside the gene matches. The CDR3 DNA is TGCGCCAGCAGCGCCGGACTAGACACCGGGGAGCTGTTTTTT. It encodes CASSAGLDTGELFF.

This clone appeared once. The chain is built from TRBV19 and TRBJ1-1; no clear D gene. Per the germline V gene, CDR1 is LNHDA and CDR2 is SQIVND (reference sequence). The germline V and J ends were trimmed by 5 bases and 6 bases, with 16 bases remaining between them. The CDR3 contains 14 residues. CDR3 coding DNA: TGTGCCAGTAGTTCTCTGACTTTTAGGGCTGAAGCTTTCTTT. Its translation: CASSSLTFRAEAFF.

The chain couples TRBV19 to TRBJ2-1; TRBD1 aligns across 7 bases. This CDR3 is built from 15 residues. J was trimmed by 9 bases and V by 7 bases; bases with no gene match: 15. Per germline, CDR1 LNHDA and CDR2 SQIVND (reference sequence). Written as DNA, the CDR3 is TGTGCCAGTAACCCCATGACAGGGAATACGGGTGAGCAGTTCTTC. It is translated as CASNPMTGNTGEQFF.

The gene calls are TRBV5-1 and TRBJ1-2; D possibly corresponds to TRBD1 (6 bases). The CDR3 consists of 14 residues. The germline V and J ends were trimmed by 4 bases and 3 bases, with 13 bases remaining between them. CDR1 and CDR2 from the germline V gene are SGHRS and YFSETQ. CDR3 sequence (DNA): TGCGCCAGCAGCCCGGACAGTCCCCACTATGGCTACACCTTC. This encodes CASSPDSPHYGYTF.

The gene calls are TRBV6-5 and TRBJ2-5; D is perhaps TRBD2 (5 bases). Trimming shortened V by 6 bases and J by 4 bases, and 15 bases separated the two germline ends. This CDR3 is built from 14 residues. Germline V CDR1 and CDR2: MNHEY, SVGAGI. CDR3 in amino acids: CASSPRRGTETQYF. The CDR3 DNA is TGTGCCAGCAGCCCCCGCCGGGGTACAGAGACCCAGTACTTC.

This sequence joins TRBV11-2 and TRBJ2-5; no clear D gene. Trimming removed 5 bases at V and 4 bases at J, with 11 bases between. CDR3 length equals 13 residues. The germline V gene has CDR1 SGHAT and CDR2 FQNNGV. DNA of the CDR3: TGTGCCAGCAGCCGAGGTGGGGTAGAGACCCAGTACTTC. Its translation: CASSRGGVETQYF.

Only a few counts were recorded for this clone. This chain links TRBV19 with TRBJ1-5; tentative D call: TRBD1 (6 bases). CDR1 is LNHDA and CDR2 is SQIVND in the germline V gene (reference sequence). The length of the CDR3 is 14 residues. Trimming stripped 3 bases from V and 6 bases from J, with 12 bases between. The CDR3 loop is CASSILRGVQPQHF. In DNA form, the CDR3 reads TGTGCCAGTAGTATCCTCAGGGGAGTTCAGCCCCAGCATTTT.

The CDR3 nucleotides read TGTGCCAGCAGCGTAGCGGTAGATACGCAGTATTTT. Translating gives CASSVAVDTQYF. The chain links TRBV9 to TRBJ2-3; D is unclear. V dropped 0 bases and J dropped 5 bases, with 4 bases sitting between them. The CDR3 consists of 12 residues. From germline, CDR1 is SGDLS and CDR2 YYNGEE. The full variable domain, in which reference TRBV9 and TRBJ2-3 provide the parts outside the CDR3, is DSGVTQTPKHLITATGQRVTLRCSPRSGDLSVYWYQQSLDQGLQFLIQYYNGEERAKGNILERFSAQQFPDLHSELNLSSLELGDSALYFCASSVAVDTQYFGPGTRLTVL.

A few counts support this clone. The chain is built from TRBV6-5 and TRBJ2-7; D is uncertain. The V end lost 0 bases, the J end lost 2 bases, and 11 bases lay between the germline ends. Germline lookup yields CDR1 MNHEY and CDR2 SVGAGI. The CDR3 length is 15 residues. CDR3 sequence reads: CASSYSDAPTYEQYF. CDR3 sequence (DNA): TGTGCCAGCAGTTACTCGGATGCACCTACCTACGAGCAGTACTTC.

For the CDR3, the DNA is TGTGCCAGCAGCGTAGAGGGACAGGGGTTTGAAGAGACCCAGTACTTC. Its translation is CASSVEGQGFEETQYF. The V call is TRBV9, the J call TRBJ2-5, with TRBD1 matching over 10 bases. Germline values: CDR1 SGDLS, CDR2 YYNGEE. The junction had 5 bases not matched to a gene; V was cut back by 0 bases and J by 3 bases. The CDR3 sequence is 16 residues long.

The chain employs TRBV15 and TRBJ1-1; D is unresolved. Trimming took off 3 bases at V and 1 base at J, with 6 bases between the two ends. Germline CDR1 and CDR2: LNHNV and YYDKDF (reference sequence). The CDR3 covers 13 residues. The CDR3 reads CATSSYGNTEAFF. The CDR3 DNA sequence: TGTGCCACCAGCAGCTACGGGAACACTGAAGCTTTCTTT.

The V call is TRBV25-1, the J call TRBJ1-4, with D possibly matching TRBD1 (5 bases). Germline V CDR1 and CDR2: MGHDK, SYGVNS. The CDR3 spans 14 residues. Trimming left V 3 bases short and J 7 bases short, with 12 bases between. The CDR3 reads CASSDGGGSEKLFF. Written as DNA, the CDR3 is TGTGCCAGCAGTGACGGGGGGGGGAGTGAAAAACTGTTTTTT.